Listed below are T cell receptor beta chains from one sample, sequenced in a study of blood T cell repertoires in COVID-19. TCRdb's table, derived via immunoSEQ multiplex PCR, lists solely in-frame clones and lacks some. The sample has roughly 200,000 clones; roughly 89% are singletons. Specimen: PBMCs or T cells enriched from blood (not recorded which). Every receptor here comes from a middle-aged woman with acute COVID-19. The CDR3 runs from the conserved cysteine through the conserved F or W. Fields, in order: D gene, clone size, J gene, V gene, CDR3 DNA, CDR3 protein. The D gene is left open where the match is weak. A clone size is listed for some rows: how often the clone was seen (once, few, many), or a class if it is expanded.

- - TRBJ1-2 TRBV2 TGTGCCAGCAGTGAGGGGGGAGGGAGGTACTATGGCTACACCTTC CASSEGGGRYYGYTF
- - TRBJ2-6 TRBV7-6 TGTGCCAGCAGCTTGGAGAGTTTCTCTGGGGCCAACGTCCTGACTTTC CASSLESFSGANVLTF
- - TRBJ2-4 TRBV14 TGTGCCAGCAGCCAGGGGGACACACTAGCCAAAAACATTCAGTACTTC CASSQGDTLAKNIQYF
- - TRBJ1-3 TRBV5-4 TGTGCCAGCAGCTTTTCAGCTGGAAACACCATATATTTT CASSFSAGNTIYF
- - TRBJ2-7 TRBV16 TGTGCCAGCAGCCCAAATTACATCCCACGGGGTGGCCAGCCCTGGAAGCAGTACTTC CASSPNYIPRGGQPWKQYF
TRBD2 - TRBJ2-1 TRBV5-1 TGCGCCAGCAGCTTGGCAACTAGCGGACGGAATGAGCAGTTCTTC CASSLATSGRNEQFF
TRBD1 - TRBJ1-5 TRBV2 TGTGCCAGCAGTGAAAAATGGGCAGGGGGACAGCCCCAGCATTTT CASSEKWAGGQPQHF
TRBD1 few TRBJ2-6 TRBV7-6 TGTGCCAGCAGCGACCGGACAGGGGGACCCTCTGGGGCCAACGTCCTGACTTTC CASSDRTGGPSGANVLTF
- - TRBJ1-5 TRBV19 TGTGCCAGTAGTATGAGTTTGGTTGGCAATCAGCCCCAGCATTTT CASSMSLVGNQPQHF
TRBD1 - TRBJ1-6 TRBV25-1 TGTGCCAGCAGTGGATACTCGGGACAGGGTAATTCACCCCTCCACTTT CASSGYSGQGNSPLHF
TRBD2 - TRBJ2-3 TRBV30 TGTGCCTGGAGATTAGCGGGAGGGCCTGGGACAGATACGCAGTATTTT CAWRLAGGPGTDTQYF
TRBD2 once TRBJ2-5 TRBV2 TGTGCCAGCAGGGATAGCGGGAGGAAGCGAGAGACCCAGTACTTC CASRDSGRKRETQYF
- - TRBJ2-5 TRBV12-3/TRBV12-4 TGTGCCAGCAGCCGCGGTCGGGAGACCCAGTACTTC CASSRGRETQYF
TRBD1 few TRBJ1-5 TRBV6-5 TGTGCCAGCAGCCCCGGGACAGCCTTGGCCCAGCATTTT CASSPGTALAQHF
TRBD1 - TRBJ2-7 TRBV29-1 TGCAGCGTTGAAGGTGAAGGGACAGGTTCCTACGAGCAGTACTTC CSVEGEGTGSYEQYF
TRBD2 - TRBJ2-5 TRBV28 TGTGCCAGCAGTTCTAGCGGGGGGTACCAAGAGACCCAGTACTTC CASSSSGGYQETQYF
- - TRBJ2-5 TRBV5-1 TGCGCCAGCACCCTCATGAGCGCCCAAGAGACCCAGTACTTC CASTLMSAQETQYF
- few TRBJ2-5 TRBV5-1 TGCGCCAGCAGCTTGGCCAGTGCCACCTTCAAAGAGACCCAGTACTTC CASSLASATFKETQYF
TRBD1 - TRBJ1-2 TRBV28 TGTGCCAGCAGCTCCACCGGGACAGGGGGCGTATTCGGCTACACCTTC CASSSTGTGGVFGYTF
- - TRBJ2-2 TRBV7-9 TGTGCCAGCAGCTTACGGGGCACCGGGGAGCTGTTTTTT CASSLRGTGELFF
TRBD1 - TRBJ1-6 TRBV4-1 TGCGCCAGCAGCCACGGACAGGGGGAGAGGCCCCTCCACTTT CASSHGQGERPLHF
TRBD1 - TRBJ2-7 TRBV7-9 TGTGCCAGCAGCATGGGACAGGGGGCGTCGTATGAGCAGTACTTC CASSMGQGASYEQYF
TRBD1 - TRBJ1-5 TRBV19 TGTGCCAGTAGTACTACGACAGGGGGCAATCAGCCCCAGCATTTT CASSTTTGGNQPQHF
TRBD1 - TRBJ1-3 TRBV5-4 TGTGCCAGCAGCACCGGACAGGTTGGAAACACCATATATTTT CASSTGQVGNTIYF
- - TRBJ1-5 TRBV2 TGTGCCAGCACCACAGGGATTCAGCCCCAGCATTTT CASTTGIQPQHF
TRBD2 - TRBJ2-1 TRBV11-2 TGTGCCAGCAGCCCCCCGGGACTAGAGTACAATGAGCAGTTCTTC CASSPPGLEYNEQFF
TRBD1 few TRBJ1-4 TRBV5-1 TGCGCCAGCAGCCCTCAGGGGGCGCGTGAAAAACTGTTTTTT CASSPQGAREKLFF
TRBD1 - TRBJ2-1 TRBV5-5 TGTGCCAGCAGCTTCGGAACAGGGGCCTACAATGAGCAGTTCTTC CASSFGTGAYNEQFF
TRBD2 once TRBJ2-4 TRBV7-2 TGTGCCAGCAGCTTAGCCGGAGAGACTAGCGGGAGAGGAGCCAAAAACATTCAGTACTTC CASSLAGETSGRGAKNIQYF